These 22 T cell receptor beta chains came from one sample sequenced in a study of cytomegalovirus exposure and HLA in healthy donors (dated by TCRdb to 2015 to 2018). Libraries were constructed by the immunoSEQ multiplex PCR assay. For the multiplex PCR, a mixture combining 60 forward primers for TCR Vbeta segments and 13 reverse primers for TCR Jbeta segments was used. Held by TCRdb, this immuneACCESS table contains in-frame sequences only and omits some clones. Under half of the omission traces to an unresolved V gene where checked; the cause of the rest is unknown. Counted in this sample were more than 95,000 clones; roughly 79% of them appeared once. Of the sample, under 4.5% falls within the top ten clones. Sequences were obtained from PBMCs. Receptor source: a man aged 45-65 years in good health and CMV-seropositive.

This clone has only a few counts. The chain employs TRBV6-5 and TRBJ2-2; TRBD2 agrees at 12 bases. Germline lookup yields CDR1 MNHEY and CDR2 SVGAGI. Trimming removed 7 bases from V and 5 bases from J; junction bases left unmatched: 5. The CDR3 has 15 residues. The CDR3 DNA follows: TGTGCCAGCACTCCCGGACTAGCGGGGACCGGGGAGCTGTTTTTT. It is translated as CASTPGLAGTGELFF.

The chain couples TRBV5-5 to TRBJ2-7; D is possibly TRBD2 (5 bases). The germline V gene has CDR1 SGHKS and CDR2 YYEKEE (reference sequence). The CDR3 spans 13 residues. V was trimmed by 5 bases and J by 0 bases, leaving 9 bases between them. The CDR3: CASRFTSSYEQYF. The CDR3 DNA is TGTGCCAGCAGATTTACTAGCTCCTACGAGCAGTACTTC.

This chain links TRBV5-6 with TRBJ2-7, with D possibly matching TRBD2 (5 bases). The ends were cut back, 4 bases at V and 0 bases at J, with 17 bases in the middle. CDR3 length equals 16 residues. In germline, CDR1 is SGHDT, CDR2 YYEEEE. Here the CDR3 reads CASSPGVGGYSYEQYF. The DNA of the CDR3 is TGTGCCAGCAGCCCCGGGGTGGGCGGTTACTCCTACGAGCAGTACTTC.

The J gene is TRBJ1-3, the V gene TRBV28; D is ambiguous. Trimming cost V 1 base and J 0 bases, with 13 bases left between them. CDR3 length: 17 residues. Per the germline V gene, CDR1 is MDHEN and CDR2 is SYDVKM. CDR3 residues: CASSLSGRRDSGNTIYF. CDR3 DNA: TGTGCCAGCAGTTTATCCGGCAGGCGAGACTCTGGAAACACCATATATTTT.

The J gene is TRBJ2-1, the V gene TRBV28; tentatively, D is TRBD2 (5 bases). The CDR3 loop spans 15 amino acids. Trimming pared 3 bases from V and 0 bases from J, leaving 9 bases between. Per the germline V gene, CDR1 is MDHEN and CDR2 is SYDVKM. This CDR3 is CASSLDSSSYNEQFF. Here the CDR3 DNA reads TGTGCCAGCAGTTTGGACTCAAGCTCCTACAATGAGCAGTTCTTC.

The genes are TRBV28 and TRBJ2-7; D is undetermined. V dropped 6 bases and J dropped 6 bases, with 12 bases sitting between them. Germline V gives CDR1 MDHEN, CDR2 SYDVKM. This CDR3 contains 12 residues. CDR3 coding DNA: TGTGCCAGCAGCCATTCCTACGTCGAGCAGTACTTC. This sequence encodes CASSHSYVEQYF. Combining the CDR3 with reference TRBV28 and TRBJ2-7 gives the whole variable domain DVKVTQSSRYLVKRTGEKVFLECVQDMDHENMFWYRQDPGLGLRLIYFSYDVKMKEKGDIPEGYSVSREKKERFSLILESASTNQTSMYLCASSHSYVEQYFGPGTRLTVT.

The rearrangement links TRBV15 to TRBJ2-2; 9 nucleotides agree with TRBD2. The ends lost 11 bases at V and 0 bases at J; junction bases unmatched: 13. In germline, CDR1 is LNHNV, CDR2 YYDKDF (reference sequence). This CDR3 has 17 residues. Here the CDR3 reads CAEPTTSGVANTGELFF. In DNA, the CDR3 is TGTGCCGAACCAACGACTAGCGGCGTAGCGAACACCGGGGAGCTGTTTTTT.

The table lists this clone with a few counts. The genes are TRBV7-2 and TRBJ1-2; D not certain. Germline loops: CDR1 SGHTA, CDR2 FQGNSA. The CDR3 spans 13 residues. V was clipped by 2 bases and J by 7 bases, with 11 bases between them. The CDR3 DNA is TGTGCCAGCAGCTTAAATTTTCAGGTTGGCTACACCTTC. Its protein product is CASSLNFQVGYTF. Supplemented by reference TRBV7-2 and TRBJ1-2, the full variable domain reads GAGVSQSPSNKVTEKGKDVELRCDPISGHTALYWYRQSLGQGLEFLIYFQGNSAPDKSGLPSDRFSAERTGGSVSTLTIQRTQQEDSAVYLCASSLNFQVGYTFGSGTRLTVV.

This rearrangement joins TRBV27 to TRBJ2-1; 10 bases match TRBD1. The germline V gene has CDR1 MNHEY and CDR2 SMNVEV (reference sequence). The CDR3 is 18 residues long. J was trimmed by 0 bases and V by 7 bases; bases with no gene match: 12. CDR3 sequence (DNA): TGTGCCAGCACCGGGGACAGGGGCCGAATAAGCTCCTACAATGAGCAGTTCTTC. Its protein product is CASTGDRGRISSYNEQFF.

The sample holds a few counts of this clone. The V and J genes are TRBV6-9 and TRBJ2-5, with TRBD1 matching 8 bases. CDR1 and CDR2 from the germline V gene are MNHGY and SVAAGI. V gave up 7 bases and J gave up 3 bases; unmatched junction bases: 7. The CDR3 is 14 residues long. Here the CDR3 DNA reads TGTGCCAGCATCTACAGGGGGTTGGAAGAGACCCAGTACTTC. Translating it yields CASIYRGLEETQYF.

This clone came up a few times. This chain joins TRBV5-1 and TRBJ2-7; 9 bases map to TRBD1. This CDR3 is 14 amino acids long. Losses at the gene ends were 4 bases for V and 2 bases for J; bases not matched to a gene: 4. Germline V lookup: CDR1 SGHRS, CDR2 YFSETQ. The CDR3 nucleotides read TGCGCCAGCAGCACAGGACAGGGGACCTACGAGCAGTACTTC. This codes for CASSTGQGTYEQYF. Full variable domain (missing parts from reference TRBV5-1 and TRBJ2-7): KAGVTQTPRYLIKTRGQQVTLSCSPISGHRSVSWYQQTPGQGLQFLFEYFSETQRNKGNFPGRFSGRQFSNSRSEMNVSTLELGDSALYLCASSTGQGTYEQYFGPGTRLTVT.

As DNA, the CDR3 is TGCGCCAGCAGTGATTCTAGCGGGTCTTTCAATGAGCAGTTCTTC. Translating gives CASSDSSGSFNEQFF. The genes are TRBV10-1 and TRBJ2-1; 8 bases fit TRBD2. The CDR3 is 15 residues long. CDR1 and CDR2 (germline): WNHNN, SYGVQD (reference sequence). Germline trimming cut 3 bases from V and 6 bases from J; bases unmatched to any gene: 7.

This chain connects TRBV30 to TRBJ1-5; tentatively, D is TRBD1 (6 bases). Trimming cost V 1 base and J 1 base, with 8 bases left between them. Looked up from germline, CDR1 is GTSNPN and CDR2 is SVGIG (reference sequence). There are 14 residues in the CDR3. CDR3 sequence reads: CAWSDRASNQPQHF. In DNA form, the CDR3 reads TGTGCCTGGAGTGACAGGGCCAGCAATCAGCCCCAGCATTTT. Filled out from reference TRBV30 and TRBJ1-5, the complete variable domain reads SQTIHQWPATLVQPVGSPLSLECTVEGTSNPNLYWYRQAAGRGLQLLFYSVGIGQISSEVPQNLSASRPQDRQFILSSKKLLLSDSGFYLCAWSDRASNQPQHFGDGTRLSIL.

This sequence joins TRBV7-2 and TRBJ1-5; D ambiguous. CDR3 length: 16 amino acids. The germline V and J ends were trimmed by 1 base and 6 bases, with 16 bases remaining between them. The V gene's germline CDR1 is SGHTA and CDR2 FQGNSA. The CDR3: CASSLVGGSPSQPQHF. CDR3 in DNA: TGTGCCAGCAGCTTAGTCGGAGGGAGTCCTAGTCAGCCCCAGCATTTT.

This clone was observed a few times. The chain couples TRBV7-9 to TRBJ2-7, with 7 nucleotides matching TRBD1. V was clipped by 5 bases and J by 2 bases; unmatched bases: 6. This CDR3 has 14 residues. Germline CDR1 and CDR2: SEHNR and FQNEAQ (reference sequence). DNA for the CDR3: TGTGCCAGCAGCCCCCCCGGACAGGCCTACGAGCAGTACTTC. Its protein is CASSPPGQAYEQYF.

This clone was seen just once. This chain uses TRBV19 with TRBJ2-7; a possible D gene is TRBD2 (6 bases). The V gene's germline CDR1 is LNHDA and CDR2 SQIVND (reference sequence). The V gene lost 4 bases and the J gene lost 3 bases, with 19 bases spanning the gap. CDR3 length: 16 amino acids. The DNA for the CDR3 is TGTGCCAGTAGTAGAGACCTTACTAGCAGCGGCTACGAGCAGTACTTC. Protein sequence: CASSRDLTSSGYEQYF.

The V gene is TRBV9, the J gene TRBJ1-1; D may be TRBD1 (6 bases). Germline loops: CDR1 SGDLS, CDR2 YYNGEE. The CDR3 is made up of 14 amino acids. Trimming pared 4 bases from V and 5 bases from J, leaving 15 bases between. As DNA, the CDR3 is TGTGCCAGCAGCCCAATCAGGGGAGGGACTGAAGCTTTCTTT. Translating it yields CASSPIRGGTEAFF.

V usage is TRBV5-6 and J usage is TRBJ2-1, with D unclear. V dropped 3 bases and J dropped 0 bases, with 19 bases sitting between them. The V gene's germline CDR1 is SGHDT and CDR2 YYEEEE. CDR3 size: 18 residues. CDR3 in amino acids: CASSYYTRRQSSYNEQFF. CDR3 sequence (DNA): TGTGCCAGCAGCTACTATACGAGGCGGCAGAGCTCCTACAATGAGCAGTTCTTC. Supplemented by reference TRBV5-6 and TRBJ2-1, the full variable domain reads DAGVTQSPTHLIKTRGQQVTLRCSPKSGHDTVSWYQQALGQGPQFIFQYYEEEERQRGNFPDRFSGHQFPNYSSELNVNALLLGDSALYLCASSYYTRRQSSYNEQFFGPGTRLTVL.

The chain joins TRBV5-4 to TRBJ1-6; D is unresolved. The germline CDR1 and CDR2 sequences are SGHNT and YYREEE (reference sequence). The length of the CDR3 is 13 residues. The ends were cut back, 0 bases at V and 7 bases at J, with 5 bases in the middle. CDR3 residues: CASSLDGNSPLHF. CDR3 nucleotides: TGTGCCAGCAGCTTGGACGGGAATTCACCCCTCCACTTT.

The rearrangement uses TRBV27 and TRBJ2-6; no definite D call. The CDR3 is 15 amino acids. Per the germline V gene, CDR1 is MNHEY and CDR2 is SMNVEV (reference sequence). V lost 4 bases, J lost 0 bases, and 7 bases lay in between. The CDR3 DNA is TGTGCCAGCAGTTCTAGTCTCTCTGGGGCCAACGTCCTGACTTTC. It translates to CASSSSLSGANVLTF.

This chain uses TRBV29-1 with TRBJ2-7; 8 bases fit TRBD1. Trimming at V came to 6 bases and at J to 5 bases, leaving 9 bases not matched to a gene. The germline V gene encodes CDR1 SQVTM and CDR2 ANQGSEA. The CDR3 extends over 13 amino acids. The CDR3 spells CSVPGQGANEQYF. The CDR3 DNA sequence: TGCAGCGTCCCAGGGCAGGGGGCAAACGAGCAGTACTTC.

This clone was recorded only once. This sequence joins TRBV7-2 and TRBJ2-1, with a possible D match to TRBD2 (6 bases). From germline, CDR1 is SGHTA and CDR2 FQGNSA. Trimming stripped 7 bases from V and 2 bases from J, with 18 bases between. This CDR3 has 16 amino acids. The CDR3 DNA is TGTGCCAGCAACCCACGGGGCGGGATCGCCTACAATGAGCAGTTCTTC. Protein product: CASNPRGGIAYNEQFF.